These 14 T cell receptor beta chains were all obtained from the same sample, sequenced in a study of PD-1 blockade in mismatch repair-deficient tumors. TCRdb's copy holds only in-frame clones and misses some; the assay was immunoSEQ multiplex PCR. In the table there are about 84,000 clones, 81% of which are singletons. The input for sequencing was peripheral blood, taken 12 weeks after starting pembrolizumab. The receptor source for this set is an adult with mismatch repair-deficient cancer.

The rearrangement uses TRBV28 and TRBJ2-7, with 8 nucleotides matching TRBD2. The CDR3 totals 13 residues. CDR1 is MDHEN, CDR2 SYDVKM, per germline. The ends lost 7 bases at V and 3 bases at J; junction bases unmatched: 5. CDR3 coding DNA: TGTGCCAGCACCCAGAGCGGGAGCTACGAGCAGTACTTC. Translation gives CASTQSGSYEQYF.

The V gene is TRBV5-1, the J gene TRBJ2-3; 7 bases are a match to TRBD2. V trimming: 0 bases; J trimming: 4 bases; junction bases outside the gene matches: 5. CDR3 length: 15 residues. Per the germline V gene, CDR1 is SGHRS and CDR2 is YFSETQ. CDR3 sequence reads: CASSLGSAGADTQYF. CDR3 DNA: TGCGCCAGCAGCTTGGGTTCGGCGGGAGCAGATACGCAGTATTTT.

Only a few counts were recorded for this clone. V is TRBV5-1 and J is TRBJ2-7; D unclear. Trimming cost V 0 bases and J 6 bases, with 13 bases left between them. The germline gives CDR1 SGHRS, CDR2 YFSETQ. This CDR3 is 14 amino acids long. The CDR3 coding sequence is TGCGCCAGCAGCTTGGTGGACCTAAGTCTCGAGCAGTACTTC. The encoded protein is CASSLVDLSLEQYF.

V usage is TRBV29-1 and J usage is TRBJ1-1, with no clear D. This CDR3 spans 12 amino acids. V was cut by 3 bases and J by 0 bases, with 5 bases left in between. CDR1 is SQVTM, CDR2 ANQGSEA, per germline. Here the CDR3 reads CSVEAMNTEAFF. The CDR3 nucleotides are TGCAGCGTTGAGGCCATGAACACTGAAGCTTTCTTT.

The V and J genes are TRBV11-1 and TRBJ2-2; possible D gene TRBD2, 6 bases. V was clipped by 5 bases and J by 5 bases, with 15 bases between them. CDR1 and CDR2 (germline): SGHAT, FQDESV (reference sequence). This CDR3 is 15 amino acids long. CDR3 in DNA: TGTGCCAGCAGCACCCGGACTACCCAGACCGGGGAGCTGTTTTTT. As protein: CASSTRTTQTGELFF.

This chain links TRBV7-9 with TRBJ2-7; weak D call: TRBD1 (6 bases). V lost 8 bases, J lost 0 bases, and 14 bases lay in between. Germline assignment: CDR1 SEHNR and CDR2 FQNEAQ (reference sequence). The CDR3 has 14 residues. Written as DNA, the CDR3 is TGTGCCAGCGGTGGGGACATGCGCTCCTACGAGCAGTACTTC. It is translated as CASGGDMRSYEQYF.

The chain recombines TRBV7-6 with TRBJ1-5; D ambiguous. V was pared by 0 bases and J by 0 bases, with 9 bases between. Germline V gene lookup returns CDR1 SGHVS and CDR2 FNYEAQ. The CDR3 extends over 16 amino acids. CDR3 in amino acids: CASSLAGPHSNQPQHF. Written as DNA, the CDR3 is TGTGCCAGCAGCTTAGCAGGGCCCCATAGCAATCAGCCCCAGCATTTT.

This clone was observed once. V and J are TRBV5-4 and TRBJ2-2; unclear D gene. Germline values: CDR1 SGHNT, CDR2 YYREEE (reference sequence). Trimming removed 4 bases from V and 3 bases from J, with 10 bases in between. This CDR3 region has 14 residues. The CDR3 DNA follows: TGTGCCAGCAGCCGGAATTGGGACACCGGGGAGCTGTTTTTT. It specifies CASSRNWDTGELFF. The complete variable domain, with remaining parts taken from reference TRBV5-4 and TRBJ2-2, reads ETGVTQSPTHLIKTRGQQVTLRCSSQSGHNTVSWYQQALGQGPQFIFQYYREEENGRGNFPPRFSGLQFPNYSSELNVNALELDDSALYLCASSRNWDTGELFFGEGSRLTVL.

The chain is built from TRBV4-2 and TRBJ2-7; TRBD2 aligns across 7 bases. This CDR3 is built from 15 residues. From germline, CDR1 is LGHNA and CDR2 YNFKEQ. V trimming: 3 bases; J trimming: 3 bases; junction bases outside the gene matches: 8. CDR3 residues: CASSQVSGSYYEQYF. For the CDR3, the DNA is TGTGCCAGCAGCCAGGTTAGCGGGTCCTACTACGAGCAGTACTTC.

CDR3: CASSGGRSTSTDTQYF. The CDR3 DNA follows: TGCGCCAGCAGCGGGGGACGGAGTACTAGCACAGATACGCAGTATTTT. The V call is TRBV5-1, the J call TRBJ2-3; D may match TRBD1 or TRBD2 (5 bases each). V lost 4 bases to trimming and J lost 0 bases, with 15 bases between them. Per germline, CDR1 SGHRS and CDR2 YFSETQ. CDR3 length: 16 residues.

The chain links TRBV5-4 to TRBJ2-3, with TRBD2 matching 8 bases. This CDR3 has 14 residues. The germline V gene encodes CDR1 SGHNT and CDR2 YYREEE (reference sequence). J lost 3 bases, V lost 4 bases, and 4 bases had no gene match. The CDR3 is CASSAGLETDTQYF. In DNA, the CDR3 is TGTGCCAGCAGCGCGGGACTAGAGACAGATACGCAGTATTTT.

CDR3 amino acids: CSVGGQMNTEAFF. The CDR3 DNA follows: TGCAGCGTTGGGGGACAAATGAACACTGAAGCTTTCTTT. V usage is TRBV29-1 and J usage is TRBJ1-1, with D perhaps matching TRBD1 (6 bases). Germline CDR1 is SQVTM and CDR2 is ANQGSEA. Trimming pared 4 bases from V and 0 bases from J, leaving 9 bases between. This CDR3 has 13 residues.

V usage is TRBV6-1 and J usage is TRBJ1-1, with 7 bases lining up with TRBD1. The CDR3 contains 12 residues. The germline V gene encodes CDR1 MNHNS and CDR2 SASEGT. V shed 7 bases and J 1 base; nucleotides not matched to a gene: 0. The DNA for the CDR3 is TGTGCCAGCAACAGGGGGAACACTGAAGCTTTCTTT. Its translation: CASNRGNTEAFF.

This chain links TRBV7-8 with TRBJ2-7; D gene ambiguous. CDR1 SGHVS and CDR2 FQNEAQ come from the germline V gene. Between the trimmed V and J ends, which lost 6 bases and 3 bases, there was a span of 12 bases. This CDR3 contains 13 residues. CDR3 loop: CASSFTRDYEQYF. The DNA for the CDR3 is TGTGCCAGCAGTTTTACCCGCGACTACGAGCAGTACTTC. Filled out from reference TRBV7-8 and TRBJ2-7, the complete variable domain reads GAGVSQSPRYKVAKRGQDVALRCDPISGHVSLFWYQQALGQGPEFLTYFQNEAQLDKSGLPSDRFFAERPEGSVSTLKIQRTQQEDSAVYLCASSFTRDYEQYFGPGTRLTVT.